One sample yielded the 31 T cell receptor beta chains listed below, sequenced in a study of identifying expanded T cells in peripheral blood. The table came from immunoSEQ multiplex PCR; TCRdb's copy has only in-frame clones and leaves some out. The sample holds about 110,000 clones, around 89% seen once. Sequenced input: blood. These receptors all come from a person between 18 and 75 years old in good health.

The chain recombines TRBV6-1 with TRBJ2-2; no definite D call. This CDR3 has 13 amino acids. From germline, CDR1 is MNHNS and CDR2 SASEGT. V was pared by 1 base and J by 5 bases, with 5 bases between. CDR3 protein: CASSEVRTGELFF. CDR3 DNA sequence: TGTGCCAGCAGTGAAGTCAGGACCGGGGAGCTGTTTTTT.

The V call is TRBV19, the J call TRBJ2-1, with a possible D match to TRBD2 (5 bases). The CDR3 contains 17 residues. V was pared by 0 bases and J by 1 base, with 13 bases between. The germline CDR1 and CDR2 sequences are LNHDA and SQIVND (reference sequence). For the CDR3, the DNA is TGTGCCAGTAGTATAGAAGGAGCGGCCCCTTCCTACAATGAGCAGTTCTTC. Protein: CASSIEGAAPSYNEQFF. The whole variable domain, filled in from reference TRBV19 and TRBJ2-1, reads DGGITQSPKYLFRKEGQNVTLSCEQNLNHDAMYWYRQDPGQGLRLIYYSQIVNDFQKGDIAEGYSVSREKKESFPLTVTSAQKNPTAFYLCASSIEGAAPSYNEQFFGPGTRLTVL.

The J gene is TRBJ2-5, the V gene TRBV11-2; D unresolved. The ends were cut back, 8 bases at V and 2 bases at J, with 15 bases in the middle. The CDR3 contains 14 residues. The germline V gene encodes CDR1 SGHAT and CDR2 FQNNGV. CDR3 sequence reads: CASGIGHTQETQYF. The CDR3 DNA is TGTGCCAGCGGCATCGGCCATACTCAAGAGACCCAGTACTTC.

The rearrangement links TRBV6-6 to TRBJ1-1; D is uncertain. The CDR3 covers 14 residues. Trimming cost V 5 bases and J 8 bases, with 18 bases left between them. CDR1 and CDR2 (germline): MNHNY, SVGAGI (reference sequence). The CDR3, as DNA: TGTGCCAGCAGTCCCGGACCGTTGGACGTGGAAGCTTTCTTT. Amino acids: CASSPGPLDVEAFF.

The V and J genes are TRBV7-9 and TRBJ2-2; D is perhaps TRBD1 (6 bases). This CDR3 has 14 residues. Germline V gives CDR1 SEHNR, CDR2 FQNEAQ (reference sequence). V was cut by 5 bases and J by 0 bases, with 7 bases left in between. The CDR3 DNA sequence: TGTGCCAGCAGCCGGGACACGAACACCGGGGAGCTGTTTTTT. This translates into CASSRDTNTGELFF.

The chain joins TRBV5-1 to TRBJ2-1; 11 nucleotides line up with TRBD1. Germline V lookup: CDR1 SGHRS, CDR2 YFSETQ. V lost 1 base and J lost 10; bases outside the gene matches: 16. There are 18 residues in the CDR3. CDR3 amino acids: CASSLFPRDRGLQGEQFF. The CDR3 region has the DNA TGCGCCAGCAGCTTGTTTCCCCGGGACAGGGGGTTGCAAGGGGAGCAGTTCTTC. Complete variable domain (other parts from reference TRBV5-1 and TRBJ2-1): KAGVTQTPRYLIKTRGQQVTLSCSPISGHRSVSWYQQTPGQGLQFLFEYFSETQRNKGNFPGRFSGRQFSNSRSEMNVSTLELGDSALYLCASSLFPRDRGLQGEQFFGPGTRLTVL.

The V gene is TRBV6-1, the J gene TRBJ2-2; D possibly corresponds to TRBD1 (5 bases). Between the trimmed V and J ends, which lost 7 bases and 3 bases, there was a span of 12 bases. Germline CDR1 MNHNS, CDR2 SASEGT. The CDR3 spans 14 residues. For the CDR3, the DNA is TGTGCCAGCAACGTCAACAGGCACACCGGGGAGCTGTTTTTT. Its protein product is CASNVNRHTGELFF.

In this sample, this clone turned up once. CDR3 DNA sequence: TGTGCCAGCAGCGTCGCCCGAGGCGGATACAATGAGCAGTTCTTC. It yields the protein CASSVARGGYNEQFF. The chain carries TRBV9 and TRBJ2-1; D is unclear. The V gene's germline CDR1 is SGDLS and CDR2 YYNGEE. The CDR3 totals 15 residues. V was pared by 2 bases and J by 4 bases, with 13 bases between.

J is TRBJ1-4 and V is TRBV15; TRBD1 is a possible D gene (5 bases). V shed 6 bases and J shed 7 bases, with 21 bases lying between them. Germline V CDR1 and CDR2: LNHNV, YYDKDF (reference sequence). This CDR3 contains 16 residues. This CDR3 is CATRGPGEGRGEKLFF. The CDR3 DNA follows: TGTGCCACCAGAGGGCCGGGGGAAGGGAGGGGTGAAAAACTGTTTTTT.

This clone was recorded a few times. This rearrangement joins TRBV7-9 to TRBJ2-5, with D tentatively TRBD1 or TRBD2 (6 bases each). V lost 6 bases and J 4 bases, leaving 18 bases between the germline ends. CDR1 SEHNR and CDR2 FQNEAQ come from the germline V gene (reference sequence). The CDR3 contains 15 residues. CDR3 bases: TGTGCCAGCAGTCCCCCCGGGGGCCCCCGAGAGACCCAGTACTTC. Protein product: CASSPPGGPRETQYF. The complete variable domain, with remaining parts taken from reference TRBV7-9 and TRBJ2-5, reads DTGVSQNPRHKITKRGQNVTFRCDPISEHNRLYWYRQTLGQGPEFLTYFQNEAQLEKSRLLSDRFSAERPKGSFSTLEIQRTEQGDSAMYLCASSPPGGPRETQYFGPGTRLLVL.

V usage is TRBV6-1 and J usage is TRBJ2-7, with D possibly being TRBD1 (5 bases). The CDR3 spans 14 residues. From germline, CDR1 is MNHNS and CDR2 SASEGT. The V and J ends lost 4 bases and 6 bases respectively, with 16 bases between them. CDR3 sequence (DNA): TGTGCCAGCAGTGTTAGACAGTCTAATAGCGAGCAGTACTTC. Translation gives CASSVRQSNSEQYF.

The rearrangement links TRBV14 to TRBJ1-4, with D unclear. The length of the CDR3 is 16 residues. V lost 0 bases and J 0 bases, leaving 8 bases between the germline ends. Germline V gene sequence: CDR1 SGHDN, CDR2 FVKESK. CDR3 nucleotide sequence: TGTGCCAGCAGCCAAGAACTGACCTCAACTAATGAAAAACTGTTTTTT. Its protein is CASSQELTSTNEKLFF.

J is TRBJ2-3 and V is TRBV7-2; D gene unclear. Trimming removed 5 bases from V and 10 bases from J, with 13 bases in between. This CDR3 comprises 12 residues. Germline values: CDR1 SGHTA, CDR2 FQGNSA. The CDR3 nucleotides are TGTGCCAGCAGCAATTCGAGATACGCGCAGTATTTT. Protein product: CASSNSRYAQYF. The full variable domain, rest sourced from reference TRBV7-2 and TRBJ2-3, is GAGVSQSPSNKVTEKGKDVELRCDPISGHTALYWYRQSLGQGLEFLIYFQGNSAPDKSGLPSDRFSAERTGGSVSTLTIQRTQQEDSAVYLCASSNSRYAQYFGPGTRLTVL.

V and J are TRBV7-8 and TRBJ2-1; maybe TRBD2 (6 bases). Trimming left V 4 bases short and J 1 base short, with 8 bases between. The germline CDR1 and CDR2 sequences are SGHVS and FQNEAQ. The CDR3 sequence is 14 residues long. CDR3: CASSYAGSYNEQFF. CDR3 bases: TGTGCCAGCAGCTACGCGGGGTCCTACAATGAGCAGTTCTTC.

The chain has TRBV7-2 and TRBJ2-3; D gene uncertain. Germline-derived CDR1 and CDR2 are SGHTA and FQGNSA. The length of the CDR3 is 13 residues. V gave up 3 bases and J gave up 3 bases, with 7 bases separating them. CDR3 bases: TGTGCCAGCAGCTTGTTTTTGACAGATACGCAGTATTTT. It codes for CASSLFLTDTQYF.

This clone is a singleton in its sample. This CDR3 reads CAISESAPRGRETQYF. As DNA, the CDR3 is TGTGCCATCAGTGAGTCGGCGCCAAGGGGCCGGGAGACCCAGTACTTC. The chain recombines TRBV10-3 with TRBJ2-5, with a possible D match to TRBD1 (5 bases). Trimming removed 0 bases from V and 5 bases from J, with 16 bases in between. The germline gives CDR1 ENHRY, CDR2 SYGVKD. The CDR3 consists of 16 residues.

The gene calls are TRBV19 and TRBJ1-2; the match to TRBD1 covers 9 bases. J was trimmed by 8 bases and V by 3 bases; bases with no gene match: 10. The germline V gene encodes CDR1 LNHDA and CDR2 SQIVND (reference sequence). The CDR3 spans 15 residues. This chain's CDR3 is CASSIGPGTGIGYTF. The CDR3 nucleotides are TGTGCCAGTAGTATCGGTCCCGGGACAGGGATCGGCTACACCTTC.

The count of this clone is one. Sequence at one end of the junction differs from germline and may be a read error. The chain joins TRBV13 to TRBJ2-1; 7 nucleotides agree with TRBD2. This CDR3 is built from 16 residues. Germline V gene lookup returns CDR1 PRHDT and CDR2 FYEKMQ (reference sequence). CDR3 coding DNA: TGTGCCAGCAGCCTAGGAGCATCAGCGGGGATCGATGAGCAGTTCTTC. Its translation is CASSLGASAGIDEQFF.

The V call is TRBV6-5, the J call TRBJ2-7, with D possibly TRBD2 on 5 matching bases. The germline V gene encodes CDR1 MNHEY and CDR2 SVGAGI. This CDR3 has 13 residues. Trimming shortened V by 6 bases and J by 1 base, and 10 bases separated the two germline ends. The CDR3: CASSPSGSYEQYF. For the CDR3, the DNA is TGTGCCAGCAGCCCCTCGGGGTCCTACGAGCAGTACTTC.

This clone was recorded only once. DNA for the CDR3: TGTGCCAGCAGCGTAGTTGTGGTCACAGATACGCAGTATTTT. Translation: CASSVVVVTDTQYF. This sequence joins TRBV9 and TRBJ2-3, with unresolved D. Germline CDR1 and CDR2: SGDLS and YYNGEE. This CDR3 region has 14 residues. V lost 0 bases and J lost 2, with 7 bases in between.

In DNA, the CDR3 is TGTGCCAGCAGCCCCGGGGCTAGCGGATTCCAAGAGACCCAGTACTTC. Protein sequence: CASSPGASGFQETQYF. The V gene is TRBV11-3, the J gene TRBJ2-5; 7 nucleotides line up with TRBD2. V shed 5 bases, J shed 1 base, and the junction held 10 bases outside the gene matches. CDR3 length: 16 amino acids. Germline V gives CDR1 SGHNT, CDR2 YENEEA.

V usage is TRBV27 and J usage is TRBJ1-3; the D gene is possibly TRBD1 (6 bases). The germline V gene has CDR1 MNHEY and CDR2 SMNVEV (reference sequence). This CDR3 spans 13 amino acids. Trimming left V 4 bases short and J 4 bases short, with 8 bases between. The DNA of the CDR3 is TGTGCCAGCAGTTCAGGGACAGGAAACACCATATATTTT. Protein product: CASSSGTGNTIYF.

J is TRBJ1-4 and V is TRBV27; D call uncertain. The CDR3 runs to 12 residues. Trimming left V 2 bases short and J 7 bases short, with 5 bases between. Germline V gives CDR1 MNHEY, CDR2 SMNVEV (reference sequence). In nucleotides, the CDR3 is TGTGCCAGCAGTTTAAAAGGTGAAAAACTGTTTTTT. Translation gives CASSLKGEKLFF.

The chain has TRBV7-9 and TRBJ1-5; no definite D call. This CDR3 comprises 17 residues. Germline CDR1 is SEHNR and CDR2 is FQNEAQ (reference sequence). Trimming took 1 base from V and 1 from J, leaving 14 bases between them. The CDR3 DNA sequence: TGTGCCAGCAGCTTAGGTTGGAACTCTGGGAGCAATCAGCCCCAGCATTTT. The encoded protein is CASSLGWNSGSNQPQHF.

Only one count was recorded for this clone. J is TRBJ2-5 and V is TRBV5-4, with TRBD2 identical over 10 bases. The CDR3 runs 18 residues. V lost 0 bases to trimming and J lost 4 bases; unmatched junction nucleotides: 12. Germline V gives CDR1 SGHNT, CDR2 YYREEE (reference sequence). The CDR3 nucleotides are TGTGCCAGCAGCTTGGCCGGAGCGGGAGGGCCCTTGGGAGAGACCCAGTACTTC. Protein: CASSLAGAGGPLGETQYF. Complete variable domain (other parts from reference TRBV5-4 and TRBJ2-5): ETGVTQSPTHLIKTRGQQVTLRCSSQSGHNTVSWYQQALGQGPQFIFQYYREEENGRGNFPPRFSGLQFPNYSSELNVNALELDDSALYLCASSLAGAGGPLGETQYFGPGTRLLVL.

The chain uses TRBV21-1 and TRBJ2-1; no DNA check was done on the table's D call, TRBD2. TRBV21-1 is given as a pseudogene. The CDR3 is made up of 14 amino acids. The chain's CDR3 is CASSRTSGRNEQFF. In DNA, the CDR3 is TGTGCCAGCAGCAGAACTAGCGGACGGAATGAGCAGTTCTTC.

This chain joins TRBV7-3 and TRBJ2-7; D uncertain. The ends were cut back, 6 bases at V and 0 bases at J, with 9 bases in the middle. CDR3 length: 13 amino acids. Germline CDR1 reads SGHTA; CDR2 reads FQGTGA. The CDR3 bases are TGTGCCAGCAGTAACGACGGCTCCTACGAGCAGTACTTC. Amino acids: CASSNDGSYEQYF.

The chain has TRBV7-3 and TRBJ2-7, with TRBD1 matching over 10 bases. V shed 3 bases and J 3 bases; nucleotides not matched to a gene: 2. In germline, CDR1 is SGHTA, CDR2 FQGTGA. The CDR3 has 14 residues. CDR3 coding DNA: TGTGCCAGCAGCTTGACAGGGGGCGACTACGAGCAGTACTTC. Translating it yields CASSLTGGDYEQYF.

The chain joins TRBV28 to TRBJ1-2, with 8 bases lining up with TRBD1. Germline lookup yields CDR1 MDHEN and CDR2 SYDVKM. The CDR3 sequence is 13 residues long. V was pared by 6 bases and J by 5 bases, with 5 bases of the junction left unmatched. Here the CDR3 DNA reads TGTGCCAGCAGAGAGGACAGGGTGTATGGCTACACCTTC. It specifies CASREDRVYGYTF.

The J gene is TRBJ1-3, the V gene TRBV5-6; 7 bases line up with TRBD1. V lost 5 bases and J lost 0; bases outside the gene matches: 5. This CDR3 has 15 residues. CDR1 is SGHDT, CDR2 YYEEEE, per germline. In nucleotides, the CDR3 is TGTGCCAGCAGTAAGACAGGGCTCTCTGGAAACACCATATATTTT. It encodes CASSKTGLSGNTIYF.

The chain combines TRBV2 with TRBJ2-3; D possibly matches TRBD1 or TRBD2 (6 bases each). This CDR3 spans 14 amino acids. The germline V gene has CDR1 SNHLY and CDR2 FYNNEI. The V end was cut by 4 bases, the J end by 5 bases, with 13 bases between. CDR3 residues: CASSVLRGLDTQYF. CDR3 sequence (DNA): TGTGCCAGCAGTGTCCTCCGGGGGCTAGATACGCAGTATTTT.